One and the same sample provided the 18 T cell receptor beta chains below, sequenced in a study of regulatory T cells in long-lasting Graves disease (dated by TCRdb to 2020 to 2023). The time point label of this sample denotes: newly diagnosed GD, antithyroid drugs for less than 3 months. RNA was extracted from PBMCs in TRIzol for both TCR sequencing and RNA sequencing. The library was generated by multiplex PCR. The instrument given in TCRdb is Illumina HiSeq 4000. CDR3 regions were amplified by Arm-PCR with iRepertoire HTBI primers to construct TCR beta libraries. TCRdb itself trimmed the public reads at Q25 with fastp, ran MiXCR and retained productive beta chains. Every CDR3 protein is listed once, alongside the most common genes and DNA of its rows. The table for this sample lists 400,000 to 550,000 distinct CDR3 sequences; less than 20% of them were counted only once. The top ten clones comprise roughly 10% of the sample.

The data also belong to a second study, concerning T cells in Graves' hyperthyroidism and ophthalmopathy.

Source: peripheral blood mononuclear cells (PBMCs), taken at new diagnosis, from a patient treated with antithyroid drugs. These receptors originate from a woman aged 25 to 39 with Graves disease. Donor details come from another sample of the same person, matched by shared clones.

This clonotype appeared a few times. The gene calls are TRBV6-2 or TRBV6-3 and TRBJ2-1; D ambiguous. Trimming stripped 4 bases from V and 0 bases from J, with 10 bases between. The germline V gene has CDR1 MNHEY and CDR2 SVGEGT. CDR3 length equals 15 residues. The CDR3 sequence is CASSFHWLSYNEQFF. CDR3 DNA: TGTGCCAGCAGTTTTCACTGGCTCTCCTACAATGAGCAGTTCTTC.

This clonotype came up many times. The gene calls are TRBV20-1 and TRBJ2-3; 14 bases line up with TRBD2. The CDR3 has 18 residues. The ends lost 2 bases at V and 2 bases at J; junction bases unmatched: 9. Germline CDR1 is DFQATT and CDR2 is SNEGSKA (reference sequence). The CDR3 here is CSARSGTSGSGHTDTQYF. The CDR3 DNA follows: TGCAGTGCTAGAAGTGGGACTAGCGGGAGCGGCCACACAGATACGCAGTATTTT.

This clonotype was detected many times. This sequence joins TRBV11-2 and TRBJ2-5, with D possibly matching TRBD1 (6 bases). Trimming removed 7 bases at V and 5 bases at J, with 17 bases between. The CDR3 spans 14 residues. From germline, CDR1 is SGHAT and CDR2 FQNNGV. CDR3 bases: TGTGCCAGCAATTCTGCCGGGACATTCGAGACCCAGTACTTC. This translates into CASNSAGTFETQYF.

Concerning this clonotype itself: This CDR3 fails to terminate in the conserved phenylalanine or tryptophan, so it likely reflects a read error. This chain uses TRBV7-3 with TRBJ2-7; D gene uncertain. V was clipped by 5 bases and J by 1 base, with 15 bases between them. Germline lookup yields CDR1 SGHTA and CDR2 FQGTGA. This CDR3 region has 15 residues. The CDR3 DNA is TGTGCCAGCAGCCCCCCCGGCAGGTCATCCTACGAGCAGTACTCC. Its translation: CASSPPGRSSYEQYS.

At least ten counts were recorded for this clonotype. The rearrangement links TRBV12-3 or TRBV12-4 to TRBJ1-2; the match to TRBD1 covers 10 bases. The CDR3 runs to 16 residues. With 1 base clipped from V and 8 bases from J, the junction kept 10 bases outside the gene matches. Here the CDR3 DNA reads TGTGCCAGCAGTTTAGTGGGACAGGGGCCGAGGAACGGCTACACCTTC. It translates to CASSLVGQGPRNGYTF.

This clonotype was detected ten times or more. The chain couples TRBV7-8 to TRBJ2-2; the D gene is possibly TRBD2 (6 bases). The V gene lost 6 bases and the J gene lost 3 bases, with 14 bases spanning the gap. This CDR3 has 15 residues. Per the germline V gene, CDR1 is SGHVS and CDR2 is FQNEAQ. In DNA form, the CDR3 reads TGTGCCAGCAGTCTTAGCAGCGGGCACACCGGGGAGCTGTTTTTT. Encoded protein: CASSLSSGHTGELFF.

This clonotype was detected many times. V usage is TRBV27 and J usage is TRBJ2-2, with D possibly TRBD1 on 6 matching bases. The CDR3 has 14 amino acids. The V end was cut by 3 bases, the J end by 6 bases, with 11 bases between. Germline V gene lookup returns CDR1 MNHEY and CDR2 SMNVEV (reference sequence). As DNA, the CDR3 is TGTGCCAGCAGTTTGTACCGACAGGCCGGGGAGCTGTTTTTT. Translating it yields CASSLYRQAGELFF.

In regard to this clonotype: One base away lies a much larger clone, so this may be a sequencing read error. The rearrangement uses TRBV7-2 and TRBJ2-7; the match to TRBD2 covers 8 bases. J lost 6 bases, V lost 6 bases, and 16 bases had no gene match. The germline CDR1 and CDR2 sequences are SGHTA and FQGNSA. The CDR3 length is 16 residues. The CDR3 DNA follows: TGTGCCAGCAGGCGTGGGAAGCGAGCGGGAGAATCCGAGCAGTACTTC. Amino acids: CASRRGKRAGESEQYF. Drawing the rest from reference TRBV7-2 and TRBJ2-7, the complete variable domain is GAGVSQSPSNKVTEKGKDVELRCDPISGHTALYWYRQSLGQGLEFLIYFQGNSAPDKSGLPSDRFSAERTGGSVSTLTIQRTQQEDSAVYLCASRRGKRAGESEQYFGPGTRLTVT.

The table lists this clonotype with many counts. The gene calls are TRBV28 and TRBJ2-7; 10 bases line up with TRBD1. Germline V lookup: CDR1 MDHEN, CDR2 SYDVKM. The CDR3 spans 15 residues. Unmatched junction bases numbered 7, after V lost 1 base and J lost 7 bases. The CDR3 DNA follows: TGTGCCAGCAGTTTATCCGACAGGGGGCTCGGTGAGCAGTACTTC. Its translation is CASSLSDRGLGEQYF.

The chain carries TRBV29-1 and TRBJ1-3; no clear D. V was cut by 4 bases and J by 0 bases, with 7 bases left in between. The CDR3 runs to 13 residues. The germline gives CDR1 SQVTM, CDR2 ANQGSEA. In DNA form, the CDR3 reads TGCAGCGTTGTACAGAGCTCTGGAAACACCATATATTTT. Its translation: CSVVQSSGNTIYF.

This clonotype appeared a few times. This chain uses TRBV20-1 with TRBJ1-2, with D perhaps TRBD1 (6 bases). The CDR3 has 17 residues. V shed 6 bases and J shed 4 bases, with 27 bases lying between them. Germline assignment: CDR1 DFQATT and CDR2 SNEGSKA (reference sequence). The CDR3 loop reads CSAVPLSVLPGAYGYTF. In DNA, the CDR3 is TGCAGTGCCGTACCTTTATCAGTCTTGCCAGGGGCCTATGGCTACACCTTC.

In this sample, this clonotype turned up a few times. The chain recombines TRBV30 with TRBJ2-5, with 9 bases lining up with TRBD2. The V gene's germline CDR1 is GTSNPN and CDR2 SVGIG (reference sequence). The CDR3 loop spans 15 amino acids. V was pared by 0 bases and J by 2 bases, with 4 bases of the junction left unmatched. For the CDR3, the DNA is TGTGCCTGGAGTGTTAGCGGGAGTGGGCAAGAGACCCAGTACTTC. Its translation: CAWSVSGSGQETQYF.

This clonotype has only a few counts. The chain employs TRBV7-2 and TRBJ1-6; D remains ambiguous. This CDR3 has 16 amino acids. V was trimmed by 2 bases and J by 0 bases, leaving 8 bases between them. Germline V gene sequence: CDR1 SGHTA, CDR2 FQGNSA. The CDR3 DNA is TGTGCCAGCAGCTTACGGAGGAGCTCCTATAATTCACCCCTCCACTTT. Its translation is CASSLRRSSYNSPLHF. Based on the CDR3 plus reference TRBV7-2 and TRBJ1-6, the full variable domain is GAGVSQSPSNKVTEKGKDVELRCDPISGHTALYWYRQSLGQGLEFLIYFQGNSAPDKSGLPSDRFSAERTGGSVSTLTIQRTQQEDSAVYLCASSLRRSSYNSPLHFGNGTRLTVT.

This clonotype was seen a few times. This sequence may be a read error, since a much larger clone differs from it by one base. Here the CDR3 omits its conserved ending phenylalanine or tryptophan, so a read error is the likely source. The chain has TRBV20-1 and TRBJ2-7; TRBD2 is a possible D gene (6 bases). The CDR3 loop spans 15 amino acids. With 3 bases removed from V and 1 base from J, the gap between germline ends came to 16 bases. Germline CDR1 DFQATT, CDR2 SNEGSKA (reference sequence). The CDR3 reads CSASRPGRGSYEQYL. The CDR3 nucleotides read TGCAGTGCTAGTAGGCCTGGGCGGGGTTCCTACGAGCAGTACTTG.

The sample holds a few counts of this clonotype. The CDR3 loop is CSVPGGGRAEAFF. The CDR3 coding sequence is TGCAGCGTGCCGGGGGGGGGCAGGGCTGAAGCTTTCTTT. The chain has TRBV29-1 and TRBJ1-1, with D possibly TRBD1 on 6 matching bases. CDR1 is SQVTM and CDR2 is ANQGSEA in the germline V gene. Trimming left V 6 bases short and J 6 bases short, with 17 bases between. This CDR3 spans 13 amino acids. The full variable domain, its missing parts supplied by reference TRBV29-1 and TRBJ1-1, is SAVISQKPSRDICQRGTSLTIQCQVDSQVTMMFWYRQQPGQSLTLIATANQGSEATYESGFVIDKFPISRPNLTFSTLTVSNMSPEDSSIYLCSVPGGGRAEAFFGQGTRLTVV.

This clonotype has at least ten counts. This chain links TRBV20-1 with TRBJ2-3, with 8 bases that match TRBD2. V dropped 3 bases and J dropped 0; count of bases not matched to a gene: 2. Per the germline V gene, CDR1 is DFQATT and CDR2 is SNEGSKA (reference sequence). This CDR3 contains 14 residues. The CDR3 reads CSASSGISTDTQYF. CDR3 DNA sequence: TGCAGTGCTAGTAGCGGGATTAGCACAGATACGCAGTATTTT.

This clonotype has only a few counts. The chain employs TRBV7-9 and TRBJ2-7; the D call may be TRBD1 or TRBD2 (5 bases each). Germline CDR1 reads SEHNR; CDR2 reads FQNEAQ (reference sequence). Trimming stripped 0 bases from V and 3 bases from J, with 12 bases between. The CDR3 contains 15 residues. The CDR3 region is CASSLAQGANYEQYF. The CDR3 DNA follows: TGTGCCAGCAGCTTAGCGCAGGGAGCGAACTACGAGCAGTACTTC. Looking up the rest from reference TRBV7-9 and TRBJ2-7 gives the full variable domain: DTGVSQNPRHKITKRGQNVTFRCDPISEHNRLYWYRQTLGQGPEFLTYFQNEAQLEKSRLLSDRFSAERPKGSFSTLEIQRTEQGDSAMYLCASSLAQGANYEQYFGPGTRLTVT.

This sequence joins TRBV27 and TRBJ2-2; a possible D gene is TRBD1 (5 bases). V gave up 6 bases and J gave up 3 bases, with 17 bases separating them. The CDR3 is 16 residues long. Germline assignment: CDR1 MNHEY and CDR2 SMNVEV (reference sequence). The CDR3, as DNA: TGTGCCAGCAGCTTCTGGGCCCAGGGTGACACCGGGGAGCTGTTTTTT. This sequence encodes CASSFWAQGDTGELFF.